The rows below give T cell receptor beta chains drawn from one sample of a study of high-grade serous ovarian cancer treatment subgroups. The data were produced by immunoSEQ multiplex PCR, yet TCRdb's version contains in-frame clones alone and is incomplete. In the table there are 18,000 or so clones, roughly four fifths of which are singletons. The source material was tumor tissue. These receptor sequences come from a human donor with high-grade serous ovarian cancer. CDR3s include the opening cysteine and the closing phenylalanine or tryptophan. A D gene is named only where the DNA matches it firmly. Only some rows state a clone size, as once, few, many or a class for expanded clones.

V gene	D gene	clone size	J gene	CDR3 protein	CDR3 DNA
TRBV7-9	-	-	TRBJ1-2	CASSPDKYGYTF	TGTGCCAGCAGCCCGGACAAGTATGGCTACACCTTC
TRBV2	TRBD2	-	TRBJ2-7	CASRILAGPYEQYF	TGTGCCAGCAGGATACTAGCGGGGCCTTACGAGCAGTACTTC
TRBV2	TRBD1	-	TRBJ2-1	CASSDWGQGYNEQFF	TGTGCCAGCAGTGACTGGGGACAGGGTTACAATGAGCAGTTCTTC
TRBV7-2	-	-	TRBJ1-1	CASSLTEGTEAFF	TGTGCCAGCAGCTTAACGGAAGGGACTGAAGCTTTCTTT
TRBV5-4	-	few	TRBJ1-2	CASSLSGGAGYGYTF	TGTGCCAGCAGCTTGAGCGGGGGGGCGGGATATGGCTACACCTTC
TRBV7-3	TRBD2	few	TRBJ2-7	CASSAPGGEQYF	TGTGCCAGCAGTGCCCCGGGAGGAGAGCAGTACTTC
TRBV9	TRBD1	-	TRBJ2-2	CASSVGQGVSGELFF	TGTGCCAGCAGCGTTGGGCAGGGGGTCTCCGGGGAGCTGTTTTTT
TRBV18	-	-	TRBJ1-4	CASWKGHPSEKLFF	TGTGCCAGCTGGAAGGGACACCCCTCCGAAAAACTGTTTTTT
TRBV30	-	few	TRBJ1-5	CAWSQGNNQPQHF	TGTGCCTGGAGTCAGGGGAACAATCAGCCCCAGCATTTT
TRBV5-4	TRBD1	-	TRBJ2-4	CASSSTTGAKNIQYF	TGTGCCAGCAGCTCCACGACAGGGGCCAAAAACATTCAGTACTTC
TRBV4-2	-	-	TRBJ2-3	CASSQTGAILGAQYF	TGTGCCAGCAGCCAGACCGGGGCTATCCTTGGGGCGCAGTATTTT
TRBV11-1	-	-	TRBJ2-1	CASSQTGTQQDNEQFF	TGTGCCAGCAGTCAAACCGGGACACAACAAGACAATGAGCAGTTCTTC
TRBV5-4	-	-	TRBJ2-5	CASSLAWTPMGTQYF	TGTGCCAGCAGCTTGGCCTGGACACCGATGGGGACCCAGTACTTC
TRBV9	-	-	TRBJ1-2	CASSPETGGAYGYTF	TGTGCCAGCAGCCCAGAGACAGGAGGGGCCTATGGCTACACCTTC
TRBV4-3	TRBD2	-	TRBJ2-3	CASSQDLTSRSTDTQYF	TGCGCCAGCAGCCAAGATCTGACTAGCCGAAGCACAGATACGCAGTATTTT
TRBV4-1	TRBD1	-	TRBJ2-7	CASSSAPGQAIEQYF	TGCGCCAGCAGCTCGGCCCCGGGACAGGCGATCGAGCAGTACTTC
TRBV7-9	TRBD2	-	TRBJ2-7	CASSPPRAGVYEQYF	TGTGCCAGCAGCCCCCCTCGGGCGGGAGTATATGAGCAGTACTTC
TRBV28	TRBD2	-	TRBJ2-1	CASNERENLNEQFF	TGTGCCAGCAACGAGCGGGAGAATCTCAATGAGCAGTTCTTC
TRBV11-3	-	-	TRBJ1-5	CASSLEEGQPQHF	TGTGCCAGCAGCTTAGAAGAGGGTCAGCCCCAGCATTTT
TRBV27	TRBD1	-	TRBJ2-7	CASSLGTAQYF	TGTGCCAGCAGTTTAGGGACAGCGCAGTACTTC
TRBV9	TRBD2	-	TRBJ2-2	CASSMGLAGGNTGELFF	TGTGCCAGCAGCATGGGACTAGCGGGAGGGAACACCGGGGAGCTGTTTTTT
TRBV4-3	-	-	TRBJ2-7	CASSPYGGSYEQYF	TGCGCCAGCAGCCCGTATGGGGGGTCCTACGAGCAGTACTTC
TRBV11-2	-	-	TRBJ1-2	CASSLDQGRADGYTF	TGTGCCAGCAGCTTAGATCAGGGCAGGGCGGATGGCTACACCTTC
TRBV5-8	-	-	TRBJ2-7	CASSLAPGSFYEQYF	TGTGCCAGCAGCTTGGCCCCGGGGAGTTTCTACGAGCAGTACTTC
TRBV19	-	-	TRBJ1-5	CASSTFDNNQPQHF	TGTGCCAGTAGCACCTTCGACAATAATCAGCCCCAGCATTTT
TRBV2	TRBD2	-	TRBJ2-5	CASSVGLAGRETQYF	TGTGCCAGCAGTGTCGGACTAGCGGGTAGGGAGACCCAGTACTTC
TRBV29-1	-	few	TRBJ1-1	CSGESLNTEAFF	TGCAGCGGCGAGTCGTTGAACACTGAAGCTTTCTTT
TRBV29-1	-	-	TRBJ2-5	CSVEVGAQETQYF	TGCAGCGTTGAAGTTGGGGCCCAAGAGACCCAGTACTTC
TRBV15	TRBD2	-	TRBJ2-3	CATSRASGSPTDTQYF	TGTGCCACCAGCAGAGCTAGCGGGAGTCCCACAGATACGCAGTATTTT
TRBV11-2	TRBD1	-	TRBJ2-2	CASSLLQGANTGELFF	TGTGCCAGCAGCTTACTACAGGGGGCTAACACCGGGGAGCTGTTTTTT
TRBV27	TRBD2	-	TRBJ2-3	CASSASGSGDTQYF	TGTGCCAGCAGTGCTAGCGGGAGTGGAGATACGCAGTATTTT
TRBV18	TRBD1	-	TRBJ1-5	CASSPPSSGTGGPSNQPQHF	TGTGCCAGCTCACCACCTAGCTCGGGGACAGGGGGACCCAGCAATCAGCCCCAGCATTTT
TRBV5-5	-	-	TRBJ2-5	CASSWASQETQYF	TGTGCCAGCAGCTGGGCCTCCCAAGAGACCCAGTACTTC
TRBV7-2	-	few	TRBJ1-5	CASSQAISHQPQHF	TGTGCCAGCAGCCAAGCGATCAGCCATCAGCCCCAGCATTTT
TRBV4-3	TRBD2	few	TRBJ2-3	CASSPTTSEPLTGTDTQYF	TGCGCCAGCAGCCCAACGACTAGCGAGCCTCTCACTGGCACAGATACGCAGTATTTT
TRBV6-6	-	-	TRBJ2-3	CASSYSRVSDTQYF	TGTGCCAGCAGTTACTCCCGGGTCTCAGATACGCAGTATTTT
TRBV9	TRBD2	once	TRBJ2-2	CASSPGLAGEISGELFF	TGTGCCAGCAGCCCCGGACTAGCGGGAGAAATCTCCGGGGAGCTGTTTTTT
TRBV7-8	-	-	TRBJ1-1	CASSLAPTVNTEAFF	TGTGCCAGCAGCTTAGCTCCCACGGTAAACACTGAAGCTTTCTTT
TRBV28	-	few	TRBJ1-5	CASSPGKPPQHF	TGTGCCAGCAGTCCAGGGAAGCCGCCCCAGCATTTT
TRBV7-9	TRBD2	-	TRBJ2-4	CASSNTGLAELLAKNIQYF	TGTGCCAGCAGCAACACGGGACTAGCGGAGTTGCTAGCCAAAAACATTCAGTACTTC
TRBV7-8	-	few	TRBJ2-1	CASSLSLLNEQFF	TGTGCCAGCAGCTTATCGTTGCTCAATGAGCAGTTCTTC
TRBV9	-	-	TRBJ2-6	CASKGSGANVLTF	TGTGCCAGCAAGGGTTCTGGGGCCAACGTCCTGACTTTC